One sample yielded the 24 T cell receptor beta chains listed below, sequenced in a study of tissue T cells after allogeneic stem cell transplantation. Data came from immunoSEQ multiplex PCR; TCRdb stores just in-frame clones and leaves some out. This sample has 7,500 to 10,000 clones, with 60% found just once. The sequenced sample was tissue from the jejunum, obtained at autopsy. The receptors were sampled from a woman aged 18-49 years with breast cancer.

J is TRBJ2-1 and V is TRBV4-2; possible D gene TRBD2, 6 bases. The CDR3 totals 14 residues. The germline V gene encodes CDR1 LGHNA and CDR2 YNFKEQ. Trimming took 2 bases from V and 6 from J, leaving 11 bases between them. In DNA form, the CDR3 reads TGTGCCAGCAGCCAATCTTGGACTATCAATGAGCAGTTCTTC. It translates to CASSQSWTINEQFF.

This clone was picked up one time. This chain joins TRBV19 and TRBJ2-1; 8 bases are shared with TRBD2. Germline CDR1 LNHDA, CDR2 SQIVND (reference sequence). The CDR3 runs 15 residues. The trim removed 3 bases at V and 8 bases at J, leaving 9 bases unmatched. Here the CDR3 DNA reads TGTGCCAGTAGTATCCTGGATAGCGGGGTTGATGAGCAGTTCTTC. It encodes CASSILDSGVDEQFF.

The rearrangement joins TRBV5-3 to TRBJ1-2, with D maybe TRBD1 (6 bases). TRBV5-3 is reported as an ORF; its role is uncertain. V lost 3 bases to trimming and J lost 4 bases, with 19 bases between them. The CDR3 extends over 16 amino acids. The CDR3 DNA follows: TGTGCCAGAAGCTCCAGACAGGTGCTTCACTTCTATGGCTACACCTTC. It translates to CARSSRQVLHFYGYTF.

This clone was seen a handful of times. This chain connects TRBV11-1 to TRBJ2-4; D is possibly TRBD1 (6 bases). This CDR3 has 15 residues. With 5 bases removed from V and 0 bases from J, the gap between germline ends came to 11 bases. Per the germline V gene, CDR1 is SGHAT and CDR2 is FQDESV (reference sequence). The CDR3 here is CASSPPDRAKNIQYF. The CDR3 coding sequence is TGTGCCAGCAGCCCCCCGGACAGAGCCAAAAACATTCAGTACTTC.

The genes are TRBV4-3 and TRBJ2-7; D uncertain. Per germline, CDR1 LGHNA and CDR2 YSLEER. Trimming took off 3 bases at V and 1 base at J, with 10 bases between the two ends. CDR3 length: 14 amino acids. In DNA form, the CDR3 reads TGCGCCAGCAGCCAGGGCTTGACGTCCTACGAGCAGTACTTC. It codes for CASSQGLTSYEQYF.

CDR3 sequence (DNA): TGTGCCAGCTTAGACAAAGGGGGGGTAGGGTACAATGAGCAGTTCTTC. Encoded protein: CASLDKGGVGYNEQFF. V gene TRBV18 combines with J gene TRBJ2-1; D is perhaps TRBD2 (7 bases). The V end was cut by 7 bases, the J end by 4 bases, with 20 bases between. This CDR3 has 16 residues. CDR1 and CDR2 from the germline V gene are KGHSH and LQKENI.

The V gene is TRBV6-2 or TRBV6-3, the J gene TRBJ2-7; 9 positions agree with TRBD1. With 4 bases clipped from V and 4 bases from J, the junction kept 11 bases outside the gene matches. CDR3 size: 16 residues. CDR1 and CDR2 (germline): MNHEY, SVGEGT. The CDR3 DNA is TGTGCCAGCAGTTTGGCCGGGACAGGGTCTCCGTACGAGCAGTACTTC. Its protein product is CASSLAGTGSPYEQYF.

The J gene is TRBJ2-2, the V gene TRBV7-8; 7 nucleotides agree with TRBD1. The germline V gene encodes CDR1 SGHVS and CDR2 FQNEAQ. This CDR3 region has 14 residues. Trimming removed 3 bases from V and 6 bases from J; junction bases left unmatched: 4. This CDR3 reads CASSFRGTPGELFF. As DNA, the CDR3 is TGTGCCAGCAGCTTCAGGGGGACCCCCGGGGAGCTGTTTTTT. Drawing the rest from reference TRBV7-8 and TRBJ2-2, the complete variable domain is GAGVSQSPRYKVAKRGQDVALRCDPISGHVSLFWYQQALGQGPEFLTYFQNEAQLDKSGLPSDRFFAERPEGSVSTLKIQRTQQEDSAVYLCASSFRGTPGELFFGEGSRLTVL.

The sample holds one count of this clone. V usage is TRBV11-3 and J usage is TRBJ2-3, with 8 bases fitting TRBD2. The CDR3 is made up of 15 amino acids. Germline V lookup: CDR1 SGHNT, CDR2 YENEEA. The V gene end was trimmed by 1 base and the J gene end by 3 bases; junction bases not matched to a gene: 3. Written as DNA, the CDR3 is TGTGCCAGCAGCTTAGCGGCGGGAGGTACAGATACGCAGTATTTT. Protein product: CASSLAAGGTDTQYF.

This CDR3 is CASSFEGNTEAFF. In nucleotides, the CDR3 is TGTGCCAGCAGTTTCGAGGGGAACACTGAAGCTTTCTTT. This chain links TRBV6-2 or TRBV6-3 with TRBJ1-1; D call uncertain. Looked up from germline, CDR1 is MNHEY and CDR2 is SVGEGT. This CDR3 has 13 residues. The V and J ends lost 4 bases and 1 base respectively, with 7 bases between them.

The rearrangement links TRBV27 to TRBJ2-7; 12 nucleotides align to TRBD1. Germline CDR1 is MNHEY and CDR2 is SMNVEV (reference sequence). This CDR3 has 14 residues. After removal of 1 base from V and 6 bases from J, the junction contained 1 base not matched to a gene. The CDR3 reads CASSLLGQGAEQYF. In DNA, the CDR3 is TGTGCCAGCAGTTTATTGGGACAGGGGGCCGAGCAGTACTTC.

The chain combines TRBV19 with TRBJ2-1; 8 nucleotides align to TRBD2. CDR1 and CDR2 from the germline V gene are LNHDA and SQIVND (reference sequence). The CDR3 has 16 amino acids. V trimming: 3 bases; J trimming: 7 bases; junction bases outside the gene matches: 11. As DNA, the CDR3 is TGTGCCAGTAGTATTTGGGCCGGGGGGGATCTTAATGAGCAGTTCTTC. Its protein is CASSIWAGGDLNEQFF.

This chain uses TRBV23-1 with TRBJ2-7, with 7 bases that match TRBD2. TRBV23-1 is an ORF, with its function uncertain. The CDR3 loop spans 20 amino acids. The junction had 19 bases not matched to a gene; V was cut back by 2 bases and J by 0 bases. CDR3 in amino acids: CASSQVSRCTAGVASYEQYF. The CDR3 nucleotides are TGCGCCAGCAGTCAAGTGTCCAGGTGTACCGCGGGGGTTGCCTCCTACGAGCAGTACTTC.

This CDR3 is CASRRTGQGDTEAFF. CDR3 coding DNA: TGTGCCAGCAGACGCACGGGACAGGGCGACACTGAAGCTTTCTTT. The chain couples TRBV6-5 to TRBJ1-1; 9 bases fit TRBD1. Germline loops: CDR1 MNHEY, CDR2 SVGAGI. This CDR3 is built from 15 residues. V was clipped by 6 bases and J by 3 bases; unmatched bases: 8.

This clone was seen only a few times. The CDR3 DNA sequence: TGCGCCAGCAGCTCCGGCCGGGTGGACAGGGAGCAGTTCTTC. It translates to CASSSGRVDREQFF. The chain has TRBV5-1 and TRBJ2-1; 7 positions agree with TRBD1. The germline CDR1 and CDR2 sequences are SGHRS and YFSETQ. The CDR3 contains 14 residues. V was pared by 3 bases and J by 10 bases, with 10 bases of the junction left unmatched.

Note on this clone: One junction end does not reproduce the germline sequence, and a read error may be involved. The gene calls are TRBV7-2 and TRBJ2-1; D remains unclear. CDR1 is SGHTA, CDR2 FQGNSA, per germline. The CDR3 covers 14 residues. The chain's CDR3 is CASSLDSSFNEQFF. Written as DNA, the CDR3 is TGTGCCAGCAGCTTAGACAGTTCCTTCAATGAGCAGTTCTTC.

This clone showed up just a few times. For the CDR3, the DNA is TGTGCCAGCAGTGAGGGTGGCTACGAAGACTTCTATGGCTACACCTTC. This codes for CASSEGGYEDFYGYTF. The chain has TRBV6-1 and TRBJ1-2; D unclear. V gave up 3 bases and J gave up 4 bases, with 18 bases separating them. CDR1 and CDR2 from the germline V gene are MNHNS and SASEGT. This CDR3 has 16 amino acids.

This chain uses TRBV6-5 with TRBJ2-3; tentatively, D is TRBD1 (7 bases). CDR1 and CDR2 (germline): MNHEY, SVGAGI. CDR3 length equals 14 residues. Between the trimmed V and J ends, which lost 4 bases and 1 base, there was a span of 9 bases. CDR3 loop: CASSWRGRTDTQYF. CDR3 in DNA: TGTGCCAGCAGTTGGAGGGGGCGCACAGATACGCAGTATTTT.

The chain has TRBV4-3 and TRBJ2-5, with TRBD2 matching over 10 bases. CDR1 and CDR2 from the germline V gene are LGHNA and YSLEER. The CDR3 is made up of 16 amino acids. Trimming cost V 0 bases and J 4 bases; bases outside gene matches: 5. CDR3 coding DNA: TGCGCCAGCAGCCAAGATTTTCCTAGCGGGGGAGAGACCCAGTACTTC. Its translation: CASSQDFPSGGETQYF.

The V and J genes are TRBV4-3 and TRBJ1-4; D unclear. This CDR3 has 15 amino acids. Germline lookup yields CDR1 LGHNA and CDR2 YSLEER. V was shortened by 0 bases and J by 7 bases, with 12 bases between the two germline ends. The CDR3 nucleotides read TGCGCCAGCAGCCAAGAAGGTAGCCCGGTTGAAAAACTGTTTTTT. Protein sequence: CASSQEGSPVEKLFF.

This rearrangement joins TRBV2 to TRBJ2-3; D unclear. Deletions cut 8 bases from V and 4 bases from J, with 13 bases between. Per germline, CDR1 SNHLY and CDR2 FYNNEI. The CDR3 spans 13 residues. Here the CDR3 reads CASVRQRADTQYF. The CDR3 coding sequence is TGTGCCAGCGTGCGACAACGCGCAGATACGCAGTATTTT.

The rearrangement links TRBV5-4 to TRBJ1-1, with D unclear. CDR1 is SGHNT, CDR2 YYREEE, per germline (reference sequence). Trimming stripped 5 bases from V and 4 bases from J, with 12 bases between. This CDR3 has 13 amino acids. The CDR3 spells CASRGRSRTEAFF. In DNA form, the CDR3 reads TGTGCCAGCAGGGGAAGGTCTCGCACTGAAGCTTTCTTT.

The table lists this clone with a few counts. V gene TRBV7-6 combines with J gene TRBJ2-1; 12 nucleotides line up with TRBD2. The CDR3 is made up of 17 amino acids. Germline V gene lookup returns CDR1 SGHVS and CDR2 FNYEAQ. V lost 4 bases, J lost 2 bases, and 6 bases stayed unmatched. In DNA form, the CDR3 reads TGTGCCAGCAGCTCGGCGACTAGCGGGGGAACCTACAATGAGCAGTTCTTC. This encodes CASSSATSGGTYNEQFF.

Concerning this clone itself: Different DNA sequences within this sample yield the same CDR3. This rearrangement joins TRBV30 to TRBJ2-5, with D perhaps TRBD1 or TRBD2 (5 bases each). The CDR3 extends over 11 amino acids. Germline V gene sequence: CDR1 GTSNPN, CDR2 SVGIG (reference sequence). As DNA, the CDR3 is TGTGCTTGGGCTGGGGGAGAGACCCAGTACTTC. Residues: CAWAGGETQYF.